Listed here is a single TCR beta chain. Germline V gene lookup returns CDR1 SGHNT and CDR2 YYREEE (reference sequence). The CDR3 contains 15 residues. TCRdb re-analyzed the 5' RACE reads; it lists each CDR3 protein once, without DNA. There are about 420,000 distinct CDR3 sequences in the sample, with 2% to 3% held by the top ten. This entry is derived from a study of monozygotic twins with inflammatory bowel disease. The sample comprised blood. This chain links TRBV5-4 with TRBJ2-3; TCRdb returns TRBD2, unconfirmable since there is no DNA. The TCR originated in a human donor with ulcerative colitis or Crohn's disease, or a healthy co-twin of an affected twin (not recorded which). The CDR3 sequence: CASSLLLAGPDTQYF.